This paragraph covers one T cell receptor (beta chain) sequence. The target antigen is unknown. TCRdb keeps only in-frame clones here, not all; method: immunoSEQ multiplex PCR. The repertoire holds about 62,000 clones, roughly 80% seen once, with about 6.3% in the top ten. Specified time point: blood 4 weeks post-SBRT, at nephrectomy. The sample's treatment: 15 Gy SBRT to primary tumor, nephrectomy 4 weeks later. After SBRT, blood was collected at 2 and 4 weeks, plus baseline. This record belongs to a study of radiation and T cells in renal cell carcinoma. General study results and limits: From baseline, blood top tumor clonotypes peaked at 2 weeks post-radiation.

In germline, CDR1 is KGHSH, CDR2 LQKENI. The CDR3 spans 16 residues. The V gene lost 3 bases and the J gene lost 0 bases, with 9 bases spanning the gap. The chain links TRBV18 to TRBJ2-6, with D uncertain. The source of this sequence is a man aged 60 to 69 with renal cell carcinoma. Sequencing used blood, obtained from a patient whose treatment included radiotherapy and nephrectomy. DNA of the CDR3: TGTGCCAGCTCACCGCGGACGAACTCTGGGGCCAACGTCCTGACTTTC. Protein sequence: CASSPRTNSGANVLTF.